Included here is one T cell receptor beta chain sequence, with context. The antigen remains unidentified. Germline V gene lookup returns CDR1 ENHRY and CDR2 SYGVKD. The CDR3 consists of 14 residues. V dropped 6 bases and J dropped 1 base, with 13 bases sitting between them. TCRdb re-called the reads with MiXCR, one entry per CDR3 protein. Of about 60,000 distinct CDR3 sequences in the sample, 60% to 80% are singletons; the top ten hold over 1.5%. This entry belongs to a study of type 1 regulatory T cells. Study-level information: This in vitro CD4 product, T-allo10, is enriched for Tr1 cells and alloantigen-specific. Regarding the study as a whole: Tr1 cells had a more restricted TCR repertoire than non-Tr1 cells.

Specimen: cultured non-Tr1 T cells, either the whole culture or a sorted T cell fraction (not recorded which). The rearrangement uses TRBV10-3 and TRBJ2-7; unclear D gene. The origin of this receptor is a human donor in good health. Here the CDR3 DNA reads TGTGCCATCAGCTCCCAGGCGTATTCCTACGAGCAGTACTTC. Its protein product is CAISSQAYSYEQYF.